This TCR beta chain was sequenced for a study of CD8+CD57+ T cells in acquired aplastic anemia. The CDR3 length is 18 residues. CDR1 is PRHDT and CDR2 is FYEKMQ in the germline V gene (reference sequence). Trimming stripped 7 bases from V and 4 bases from J, with 28 bases between. Genomic DNA acted as the template from which TCR beta VDJ combination and CDR3 sequence profiling were carried out. TCRdb re-derived calls from the reads in MiXCR, one entry per CDR3 protein. The table records 160,000 or so distinct CDR3 sequences, 45% to 55% of them present only once. Patients chosen for sequencing had shown CD8+CD57+ cell expansion by flow cytometry.

The clonotype originates from a human donor with aplastic anemia. Sequencing was done on a sample of sorted CD4+, CD8+, or CD8+CD57+ T cells (not recorded which) from PBMCs. This sequence joins TRBV13 and TRBJ1-2; maybe TRBD1 (6 bases). The CDR3 coding sequence is TGTGCCAGCACCCTGGAGGGCCGTATGGACAGAGGAAGCTATGGCTACACCTTC. This sequence encodes CASTLEGRMDRGSYGYTF.